The 3 T cell receptor beta chains below come from one sample, sequenced in a study of shared clonotypes between healthy human individuals. Here immunoSEQ multiplex PCR was the method, and the copy in TCRdb shows in-frame clones only, minus some. The sample records approximately 590,000 clones, around 95% being singletons. Naive CD8 cells, CD45RO-negative and positively selected for CCR7, excluded terminally differentiated effector memory CD45RA+ cells. Sequencing used naive CD8+ T cells sorted from blood. These receptors came from a woman aged 25 to 39 in good health.

The V call is TRBV9, the J call TRBJ2-7; D is unresolved. This CDR3 has 16 residues. Deletions cut 2 bases from V and 6 bases from J, with 21 bases between. Germline V gives CDR1 SGDLS, CDR2 YYNGEE. This CDR3 reads CASSVSRKGAAAEQYF. CDR3 DNA sequence: TGTGCCAGCAGCGTCTCTCGGAAGGGCGCCGCCGCCGAGCAGTACTTC.

The V call is TRBV6-5, the J call TRBJ1-1; tentatively, D is TRBD1 (5 bases). Germline V CDR1 and CDR2: MNHEY, SVGAGI. The germline V and J ends were trimmed by 4 bases and 1 base, with 7 bases remaining between them. The CDR3 has 13 amino acids. For the CDR3, the DNA is TGTGCCAGCAGTTCTACAGGGAACACTGAAGCTTTCTTT. Protein sequence: CASSSTGNTEAFF.

The chain uses TRBV7-9 and TRBJ2-7; D perhaps matches TRBD2 (5 bases). The germline gives CDR1 SEHNR, CDR2 FQNEAQ (reference sequence). V lost 3 bases to trimming and J lost 1 base, with 10 bases between them. This CDR3 has 14 residues. CDR3 bases: TGTGCCAGCAGCTTTGAGCGGAGATCCTACGAGCAGTACTTC. It specifies CASSFERRSYEQYF.